The next 13 T cell receptor beta chains were all read from a single sample in a study of cytomegalovirus exposure and HLA in healthy donors. The repertoire was sequenced with immunoSEQ multiplex PCR; TCRdb's copy has only in-frame clones and lacks some. The repertoire holds about 160,000 clones, with about 86% as singletons. Sequencing was done on a sample of PBMCs. All receptors derive from a woman in her twenties or thirties in good health and CMV-seronegative.

The gene calls are TRBV5-4 and TRBJ2-1; unclear D gene. The CDR3 is 15 amino acids. In germline, CDR1 is SGHNT, CDR2 YYREEE (reference sequence). The germline V and J ends were trimmed by 4 bases and 0 bases, with 11 bases remaining between them. The DNA for the CDR3 is TGTGCCAGCAGCCTGTCGGCTAGCTCCTACAATGAGCAGTTCTTC. It codes for CASSLSASSYNEQFF.

The sample holds one count of this clone. This rearrangement joins TRBV10-3 to TRBJ1-6; a weak D match, TRBD1 (6 bases). CDR1 is ENHRY and CDR2 is SYGVKD in the germline V gene. Deletions cut 10 bases from V and 0 bases from J, with 13 bases between. CDR3 length equals 15 residues. CDR3 nucleotide sequence: TGTGCCACACAGGGAGGGAGCTCCTATAATTCACCCCTCCACTTT. Its protein product is CATQGGSSYNSPLHF.

V gene TRBV14 combines with J gene TRBJ2-2; D is unresolved. Looked up from germline, CDR1 is SGHDN and CDR2 is FVKESK. The CDR3 covers 13 residues. The germline V and J ends were trimmed by 1 base and 7 bases, with 7 bases remaining between them. The CDR3 DNA follows: TGTGCCAGCAGCCAAGTTTTGGGCGGGGAGCTGTTTTTT. Amino acids: CASSQVLGGELFF.

This chain links TRBV18 with TRBJ2-5, with 7 positions matching TRBD1. Germline V lookup: CDR1 KGHSH, CDR2 LQKENI. The CDR3 loop spans 15 amino acids. Losses at the gene ends were 5 bases for V and 2 bases for J; bases not matched to a gene: 8. The CDR3 here is CASSATRTGQETQYF. The CDR3 DNA reads TGTGCCAGCTCAGCAACGAGGACAGGTCAAGAGACCCAGTACTTC.

The V call is TRBV28, the J call TRBJ1-5; weak D call: TRBD1 (5 bases). Germline V CDR1 and CDR2: MDHEN, SYDVKM. The CDR3 runs 16 residues. V dropped 5 bases and J dropped 2 bases, with 16 bases sitting between them. The CDR3 sequence is CASSTSGGSGNQPQHF. CDR3 DNA sequence: TGTGCCAGCAGTACATCGGGGGGGTCGGGCAATCAGCCCCAGCATTTT.

This chain uses TRBV5-4 with TRBJ1-2, with a tentative D call TRBD1 (6 bases). Germline V CDR1 and CDR2: SGHNT, YYREEE (reference sequence). The CDR3 has 15 amino acids. V gave up 2 bases and J gave up 4 bases, with 15 bases separating them. CDR3 coding DNA: TGTGCCAGCAGCTTAGGGGAACAGGGACGCTATGGCTACACCTTC. Its translation is CASSLGEQGRYGYTF.

J is TRBJ2-5 and V is TRBV14; possibly TRBD2 for D (6 bases). V lost 1 base and J 2 bases, leaving 11 bases between the germline ends. Germline V gene lookup returns CDR1 SGHDN and CDR2 FVKESK. There are 15 residues in the CDR3. The CDR3 is CASSQGVGGQETQYF. The CDR3 DNA reads as TGTGCCAGCAGCCAAGGCGTTGGAGGGCAAGAGACCCAGTACTTC.

The rearrangement links TRBV7-2 to TRBJ2-7; 11 nucleotides line up with TRBD1. The CDR3 consists of 16 residues. Germline values: CDR1 SGHTA, CDR2 FQGNSA. V was pared by 5 bases and J by 1 base, with 7 bases of the junction left unmatched. The CDR3 is CASSANRDRGSYEQYF. CDR3 coding DNA: TGTGCCAGCAGCGCAAATCGGGACAGGGGGTCCTACGAGCAGTACTTC.

This clone occurred a few times. V is TRBV9 and J is TRBJ2-7; 9 bases align to TRBD2. Trimming removed 1 base from V and 6 bases from J; junction bases left unmatched: 8. The germline V gene has CDR1 SGDLS and CDR2 YYNGEE. This CDR3 is 15 amino acids long. Here the CDR3 DNA reads TGTGCCAGCAGCGTATGTAGCGGGAGTATTCTCGAGCAGTACTTC. Translation gives CASSVCSGSILEQYF. The full variable domain, completed using reference TRBV9 and TRBJ2-7, is DSGVTQTPKHLITATGQRVTLRCSPRSGDLSVYWYQQSLDQGLQFLIQYYNGEERAKGNILERFSAQQFPDLHSELNLSSLELGDSALYFCASSVCSGSILEQYFGPGTRLTVT.

This sequence joins TRBV2 and TRBJ1-5, with no clear D. The CDR3 covers 16 residues. CDR1 is SNHLY and CDR2 is FYNNEI in the germline V gene. The germline V and J ends were trimmed by 6 bases and 0 bases, with 15 bases remaining between them. CDR3: CASRVTKENSNQPQHF. The CDR3 nucleotides are TGTGCCAGCAGGGTGACAAAGGAGAATAGCAATCAGCCCCAGCATTTT.

The chain combines TRBV27 with TRBJ2-3, with 8 positions matching TRBD2. In germline, CDR1 is MNHEY, CDR2 SMNVEV (reference sequence). This CDR3 has 15 residues. The ends lost 6 bases at V and 7 bases at J; junction bases unmatched: 12. The CDR3 here is CASSQTPSGLNTQYF. The CDR3 nucleotides read TGTGCCAGCAGCCAGACACCTAGCGGGCTAAATACGCAGTATTTT.

This chain uses TRBV7-2 with TRBJ1-2; possible D gene TRBD1, 6 bases. V gave up 6 bases and J gave up 4 bases, with 18 bases separating them. Germline V lookup: CDR1 SGHTA, CDR2 FQGNSA. This CDR3 is built from 15 residues. The CDR3 sequence: CASSPVPTGIYGYTF. CDR3 coding DNA: TGTGCCAGCAGTCCGGTTCCGACAGGAATCTATGGCTACACCTTC. The whole variable domain, remainder taken from reference TRBV7-2 and TRBJ1-2, is GAGVSQSPSNKVTEKGKDVELRCDPISGHTALYWYRQSLGQGLEFLIYFQGNSAPDKSGLPSDRFSAERTGGSVSTLTIQRTQQEDSAVYLCASSPVPTGIYGYTFGSGTRLTVV.

This chain uses TRBV28 with TRBJ1-2, with 9 bases aligning to TRBD1. Looked up from germline, CDR1 is MDHEN and CDR2 is SYDVKM. V shed 6 bases and J 4 bases; nucleotides not matched to a gene: 15. CDR3 length: 17 amino acids. The CDR3 loop is CASRVDRGRVAGYGYTF. The CDR3 DNA follows: TGTGCCAGCAGAGTCGACAGGGGGAGGGTTGCGGGCTATGGCTACACCTTC.